Given below is one TCR beta chain in context. V lost 1 base and J lost 3; bases outside the gene matches: 3. The CDR3 totals 15 residues. The V gene's germline CDR1 is MNHEY and CDR2 SVGAGI. This sample is drawn from a study of T cell clones after liver transplantation. Using immunoSEQ multiplex PCR, the repertoire was profiled, and TCRdb retains in-frame clones only, with some absent. The table records around 51,000 clones, 85% to 90% of them present only once. The source was CD8+ T cells from blood, collected 12 months after liver transplant. The TCR was taken from a human patient who received a liver transplant. Some T cells may be graft donor cells. The chain joins TRBV6-5 to TRBJ1-2; 9 positions match TRBD1. CDR3 sequence: CASSYFGTGYYGYTF. CDR3 DNA: TGTGCCAGCAGTTACTTCGGGACAGGGTACTATGGCTACACCTTC.